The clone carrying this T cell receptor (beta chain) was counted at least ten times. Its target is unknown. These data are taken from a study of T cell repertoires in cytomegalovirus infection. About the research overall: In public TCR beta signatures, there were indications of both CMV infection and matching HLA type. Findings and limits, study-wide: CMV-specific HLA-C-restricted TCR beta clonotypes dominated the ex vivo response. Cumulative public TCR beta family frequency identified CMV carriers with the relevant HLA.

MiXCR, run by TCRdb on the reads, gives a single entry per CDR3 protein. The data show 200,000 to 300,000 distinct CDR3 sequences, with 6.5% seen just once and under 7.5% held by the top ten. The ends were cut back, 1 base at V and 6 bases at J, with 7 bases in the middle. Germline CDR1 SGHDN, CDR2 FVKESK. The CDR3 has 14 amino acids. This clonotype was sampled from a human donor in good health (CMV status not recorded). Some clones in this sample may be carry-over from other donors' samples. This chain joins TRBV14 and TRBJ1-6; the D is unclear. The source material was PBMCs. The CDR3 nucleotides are TGTGCCAGCAGCCAAGCGGCTTCTAATTCACCCCTCCACTTT. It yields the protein CASSQAASNSPLHF.